The clone carrying this TCR beta chain showed up many times. Its antigen remains unknown. Attached unique molecular identifiers marked individual cDNA molecules. TCRdb re-called the 5' RACE reads through MiXCR, storing one row per CDR3 protein. The table records over 45,000 distinct CDR3 sequences, around 5.2% of them present only once. This specimen comes from a study of early T cells in non-severe SARS-CoV-2 infection. Across the study: Sequenced bulk RNA came from whole blood that was unsorted, and chains were unpaired. Study-wide points: VDJdb-based matching was biased toward anti-spike CD8 responses and missed private and CD4 specificities.

Per the germline V gene, CDR1 is DFQATT and CDR2 is SNEGSKA (reference sequence). The V end was cut by 3 bases, the J end by 6 bases, with 12 bases between. This CDR3 comprises 13 residues. The sample comprised whole blood. The J gene is TRBJ2-1, the V gene TRBV20-1; tentative D call: TRBD2 (5 bases). The TCR comes from an adult who was a healthcare worker with PCR-confirmed SARS-CoV-2 infection or an uninfected control (not recorded which). The CDR3: CSASREGFNEQFF. The CDR3 nucleotides read TGCAGTGCTAGTCGAGAGGGTTTCAATGAGCAGTTCTTC.